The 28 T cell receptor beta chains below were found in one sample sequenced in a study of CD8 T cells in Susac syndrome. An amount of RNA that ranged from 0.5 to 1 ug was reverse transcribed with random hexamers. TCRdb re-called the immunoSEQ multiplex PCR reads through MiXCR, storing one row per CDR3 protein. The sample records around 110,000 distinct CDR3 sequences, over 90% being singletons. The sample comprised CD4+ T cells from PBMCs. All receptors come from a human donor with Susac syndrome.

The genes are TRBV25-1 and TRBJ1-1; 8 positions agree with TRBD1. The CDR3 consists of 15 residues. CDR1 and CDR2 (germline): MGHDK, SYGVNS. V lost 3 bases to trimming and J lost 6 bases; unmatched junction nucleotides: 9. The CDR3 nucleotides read TGTGCCAGCAGTGATATGAACAGGGGGAAGGCTGAAGCTTTCTTT. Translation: CASSDMNRGKAEAFF. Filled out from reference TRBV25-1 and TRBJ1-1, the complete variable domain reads EADIYQTPRYLVIGTGKKITLECSQTMGHDKMYWYQQDPGMELHLIHYSYGVNSTEKGDLSSESTVSRIRTEHFPLTLESARPSHTSQYLCASSDMNRGKAEAFFGQGTRLTVV.

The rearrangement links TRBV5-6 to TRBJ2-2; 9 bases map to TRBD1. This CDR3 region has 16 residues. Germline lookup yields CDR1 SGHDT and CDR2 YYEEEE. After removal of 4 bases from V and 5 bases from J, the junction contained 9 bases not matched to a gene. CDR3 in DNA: TGTGCCAGCAGCCCCGACAGGGGGAAGATAACCGGGGAGCTGTTTTTT. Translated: CASSPDRGKITGELFF.

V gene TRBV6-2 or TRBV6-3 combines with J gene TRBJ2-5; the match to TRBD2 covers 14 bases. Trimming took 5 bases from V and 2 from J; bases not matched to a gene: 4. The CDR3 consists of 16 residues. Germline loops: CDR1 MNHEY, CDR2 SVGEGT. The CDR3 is CASSPRTSGGQETQYF. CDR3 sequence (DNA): TGTGCCAGCAGTCCAAGGACTAGCGGGGGGCAAGAGACCCAGTACTTC.

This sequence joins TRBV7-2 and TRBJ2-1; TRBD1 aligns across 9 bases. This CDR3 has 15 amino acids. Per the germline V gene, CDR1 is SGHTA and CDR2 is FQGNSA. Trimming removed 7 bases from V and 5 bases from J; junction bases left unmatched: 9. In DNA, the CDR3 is TGTGCCAGCACCCCCACAGGGGGCGGTGACAATGAGCAGTTCTTC. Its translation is CASTPTGGGDNEQFF.

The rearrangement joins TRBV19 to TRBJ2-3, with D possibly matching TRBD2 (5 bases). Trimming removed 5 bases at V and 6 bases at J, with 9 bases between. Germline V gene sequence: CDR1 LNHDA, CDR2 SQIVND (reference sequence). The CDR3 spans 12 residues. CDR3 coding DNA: TGTGCCAGTAGTCAGATAGCGGATACGCAGTATTTT. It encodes CASSQIADTQYF.

The CDR3 region is CSVEGGESSYEQYF. CDR3 sequence (DNA): TGCAGCGTTGAGGGAGGGGAAAGCTCCTACGAGCAGTACTTC. The chain uses TRBV29-1 and TRBJ2-7, with 7 bases fitting TRBD2. The CDR3 runs to 14 residues. Germline V gene sequence: CDR1 SQVTM, CDR2 ANQGSEA. Trimming took 3 bases from V and 0 from J; bases not matched to a gene: 5.

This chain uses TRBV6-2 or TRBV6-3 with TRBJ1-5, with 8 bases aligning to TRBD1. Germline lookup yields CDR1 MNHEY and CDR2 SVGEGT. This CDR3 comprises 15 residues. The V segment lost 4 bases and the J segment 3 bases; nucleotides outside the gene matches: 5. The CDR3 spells CASSFGQGYNQPQHF. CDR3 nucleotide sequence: TGTGCCAGCAGTTTTGGACAGGGCTACAATCAGCCCCAGCATTTT.

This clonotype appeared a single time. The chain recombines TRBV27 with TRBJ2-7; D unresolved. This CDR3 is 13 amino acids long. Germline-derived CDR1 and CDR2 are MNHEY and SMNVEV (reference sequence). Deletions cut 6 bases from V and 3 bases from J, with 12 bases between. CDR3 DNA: TGTGCCAGCAGATATGGAAGGGACTACGAGCAGTACTTC. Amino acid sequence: CASRYGRDYEQYF.

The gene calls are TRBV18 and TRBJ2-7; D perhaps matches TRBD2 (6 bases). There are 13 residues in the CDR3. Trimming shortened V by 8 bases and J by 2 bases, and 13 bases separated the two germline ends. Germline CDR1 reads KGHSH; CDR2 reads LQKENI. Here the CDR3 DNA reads TGTGCCAGCCGTAGGGACTCCGCCTACGAGCAGTACTTC. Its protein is CASRRDSAYEQYF.

The CDR3 is CASSLATVWADTF. DNA for the CDR3: TGTGCCAGCAGCTTAGCAACGGTATGGGCGGACACCTTC. The chain carries TRBV7-9 and TRBJ1-2; D gene unclear. V shed 0 bases and J shed 12 bases, with 14 bases lying between them. The CDR3 is 13 amino acids. Per the germline V gene, CDR1 is SEHNR and CDR2 is FQNEAQ (reference sequence).

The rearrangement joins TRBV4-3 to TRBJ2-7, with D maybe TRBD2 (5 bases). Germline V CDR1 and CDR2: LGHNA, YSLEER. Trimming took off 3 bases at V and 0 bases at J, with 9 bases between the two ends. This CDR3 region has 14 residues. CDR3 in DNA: TGCGCCAGCAGCCAGGACTTTATCTCCTACGAGCAGTACTTC. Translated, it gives CASSQDFISYEQYF.

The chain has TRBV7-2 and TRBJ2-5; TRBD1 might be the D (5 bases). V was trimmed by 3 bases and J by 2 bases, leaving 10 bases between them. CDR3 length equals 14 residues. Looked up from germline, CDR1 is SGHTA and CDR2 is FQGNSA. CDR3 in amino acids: CASSFQGPQETQYF. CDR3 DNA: TGTGCCAGCAGCTTCCAGGGCCCACAAGAGACCCAGTACTTC.

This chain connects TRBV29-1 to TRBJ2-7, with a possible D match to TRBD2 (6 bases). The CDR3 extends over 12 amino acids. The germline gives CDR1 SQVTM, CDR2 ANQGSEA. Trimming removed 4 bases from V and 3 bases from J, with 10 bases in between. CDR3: CSVGGRFYEQYF. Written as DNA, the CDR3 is TGCAGCGTTGGTGGGAGGTTCTACGAGCAGTACTTC.

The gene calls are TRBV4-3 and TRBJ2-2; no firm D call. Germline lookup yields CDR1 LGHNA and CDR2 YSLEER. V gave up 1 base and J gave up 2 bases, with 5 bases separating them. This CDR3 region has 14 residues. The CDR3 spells CASSQAGNTGELFF. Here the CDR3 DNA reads TGCGCCAGCAGCCAAGCAGGAAACACCGGGGAGCTGTTTTTT.

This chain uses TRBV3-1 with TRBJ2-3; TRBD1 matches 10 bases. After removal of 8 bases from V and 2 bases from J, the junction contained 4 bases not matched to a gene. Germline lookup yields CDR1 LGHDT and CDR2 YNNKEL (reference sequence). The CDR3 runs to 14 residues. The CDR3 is CASCDRGPTDTQYF. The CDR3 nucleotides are TGTGCCAGCTGTGACAGGGGGCCCACAGATACGCAGTATTTT.

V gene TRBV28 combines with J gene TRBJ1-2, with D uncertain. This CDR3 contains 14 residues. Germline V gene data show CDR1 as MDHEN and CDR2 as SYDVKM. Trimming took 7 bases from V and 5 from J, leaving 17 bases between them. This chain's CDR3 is CASIGLGLGYGYTF. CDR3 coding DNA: TGTGCCAGCATAGGGTTAGGGTTAGGATATGGCTACACCTTC.

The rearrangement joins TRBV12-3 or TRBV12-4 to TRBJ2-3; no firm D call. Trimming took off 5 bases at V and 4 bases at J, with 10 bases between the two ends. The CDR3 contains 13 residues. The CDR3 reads CASSPRSADTQYF. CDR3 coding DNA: TGTGCCAGCAGTCCGAGGTCCGCAGATACGCAGTATTTT.

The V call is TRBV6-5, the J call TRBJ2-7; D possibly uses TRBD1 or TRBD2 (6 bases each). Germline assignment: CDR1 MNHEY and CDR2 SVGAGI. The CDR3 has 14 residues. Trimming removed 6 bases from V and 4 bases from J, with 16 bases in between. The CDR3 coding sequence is TGTGCCAGCAGCAAAGGGGGGAACTTTTACGAGCAGTACTTC. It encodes CASSKGGNFYEQYF.

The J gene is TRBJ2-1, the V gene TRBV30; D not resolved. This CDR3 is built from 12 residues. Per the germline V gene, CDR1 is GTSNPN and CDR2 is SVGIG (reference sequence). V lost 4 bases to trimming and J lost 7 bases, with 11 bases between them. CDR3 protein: CAWTSNWNEQFF. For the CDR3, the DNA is TGTGCCTGGACGAGCAATTGGAATGAGCAGTTCTTC.

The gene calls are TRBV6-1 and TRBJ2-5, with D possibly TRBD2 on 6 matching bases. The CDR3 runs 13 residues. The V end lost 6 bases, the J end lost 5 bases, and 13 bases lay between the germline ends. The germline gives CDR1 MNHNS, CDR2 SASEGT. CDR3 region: CASRTRLGETQYF. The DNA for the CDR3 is TGTGCCAGCAGGACTAGACTAGGGGAGACCCAGTACTTC.

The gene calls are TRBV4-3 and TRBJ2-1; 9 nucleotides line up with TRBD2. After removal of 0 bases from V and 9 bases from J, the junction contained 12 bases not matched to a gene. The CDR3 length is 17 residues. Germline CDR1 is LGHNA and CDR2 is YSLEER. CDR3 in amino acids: CASSQEISVAGVAEQFF. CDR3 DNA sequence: TGCGCCAGCAGCCAAGAAATCAGTGTAGCGGGAGTGGCTGAGCAGTTCTTC.

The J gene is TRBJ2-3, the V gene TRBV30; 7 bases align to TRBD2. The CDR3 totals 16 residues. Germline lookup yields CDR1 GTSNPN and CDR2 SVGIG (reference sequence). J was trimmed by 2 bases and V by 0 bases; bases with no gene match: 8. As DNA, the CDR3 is TGTGCCTGGAGTGTAGCGAGCGGGAAAATCACAGATACGCAGTATTTT. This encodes CAWSVASGKITDTQYF.

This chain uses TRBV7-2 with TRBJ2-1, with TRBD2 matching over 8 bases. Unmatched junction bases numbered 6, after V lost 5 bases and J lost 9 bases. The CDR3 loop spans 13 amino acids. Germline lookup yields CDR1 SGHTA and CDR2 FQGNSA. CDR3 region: CASSEAGVGEQFF. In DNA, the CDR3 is TGTGCCAGCAGCGAAGCGGGAGTAGGTGAGCAGTTCTTC. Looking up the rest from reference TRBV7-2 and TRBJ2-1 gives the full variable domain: GAGVSQSPSNKVTEKGKDVELRCDPISGHTALYWYRQSLGQGLEFLIYFQGNSAPDKSGLPSDRFSAERTGGSVSTLTIQRTQQEDSAVYLCASSEAGVGEQFFGPGTRLTVL.

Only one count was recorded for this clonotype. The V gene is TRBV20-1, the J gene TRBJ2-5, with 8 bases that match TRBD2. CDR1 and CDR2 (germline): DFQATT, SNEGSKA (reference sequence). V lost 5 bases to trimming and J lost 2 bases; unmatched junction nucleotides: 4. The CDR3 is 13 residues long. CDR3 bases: TGCAGTGCTCCCCCGGGAGGGCAAGAGACCCAGTACTTC. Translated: CSAPPGGQETQYF.

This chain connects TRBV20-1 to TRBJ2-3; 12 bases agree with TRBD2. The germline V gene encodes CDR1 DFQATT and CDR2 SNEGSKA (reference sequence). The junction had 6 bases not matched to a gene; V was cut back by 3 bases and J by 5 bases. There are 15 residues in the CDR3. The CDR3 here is CSARRLAGDVDTQYF. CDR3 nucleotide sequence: TGCAGTGCTAGGCGACTAGCGGGAGATGTAGATACGCAGTATTTT.

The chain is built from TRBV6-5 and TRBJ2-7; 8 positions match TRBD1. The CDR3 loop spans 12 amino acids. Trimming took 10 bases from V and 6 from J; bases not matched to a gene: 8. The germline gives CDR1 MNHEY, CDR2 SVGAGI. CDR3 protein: CATWTGTGEQYF. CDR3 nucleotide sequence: TGTGCCACTTGGACAGGGACCGGCGAGCAGTACTTC.

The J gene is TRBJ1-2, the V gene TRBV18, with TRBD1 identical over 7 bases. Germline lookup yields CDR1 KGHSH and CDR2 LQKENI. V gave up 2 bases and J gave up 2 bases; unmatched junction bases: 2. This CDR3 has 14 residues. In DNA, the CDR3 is TGTGCCAGCTCACCAGAGGGACAGAACTATGGCTACACCTTC. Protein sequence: CASSPEGQNYGYTF.

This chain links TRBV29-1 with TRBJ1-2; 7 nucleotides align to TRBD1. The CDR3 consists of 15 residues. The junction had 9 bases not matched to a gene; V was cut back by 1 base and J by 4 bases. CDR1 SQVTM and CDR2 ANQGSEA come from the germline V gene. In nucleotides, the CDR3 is TGCAGCGTTGAAGTGATTAGGGGGCGTTCCTATGGCTACACCTTC. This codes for CSVEVIRGRSYGYTF.